Following are 26 T cell receptor beta chains from one sample sequenced in a study of blood T cell repertoires in COVID-19. Assay used: immunoSEQ multiplex PCR; TCRdb lists only in-frame clones, some missing. The table includes roughly 150,000 clones, around 85% detected once. Sequencing used PBMCs or T cells enriched from blood (not recorded which). The receptor source for this set is a woman in her forties with acute COVID-19.

This clone turned up a few times. The chain uses TRBV9 and TRBJ1-2, with D perhaps matching TRBD1 (6 bases). This CDR3 region has 15 residues. Germline V gives CDR1 SGDLS, CDR2 YYNGEE. The V gene lost 0 bases and the J gene lost 6 bases, with 15 bases spanning the gap. The CDR3 loop is CASSVAPGTLNGYTF. CDR3 DNA sequence: TGTGCCAGCAGCGTAGCTCCGGGGACATTAAATGGCTACACCTTC.

V and J are TRBV6-5 and TRBJ1-2, with D maybe TRBD1 (6 bases). The length of the CDR3 is 15 residues. Germline assignment: CDR1 MNHEY and CDR2 SVGAGI. V shed 5 bases and J shed 7 bases, with 20 bases lying between them. The DNA of the CDR3 is TGTGCCAGCAGTATGGGACAACTCAAGGCGGCTGGCTACACCTTC. Protein sequence: CASSMGQLKAAGYTF.

The V gene is TRBV29-1, the J gene TRBJ1-1; no clear D. The V and J ends lost 5 bases and 3 bases respectively, with 19 bases between them. The V gene's germline CDR1 is SQVTM and CDR2 ANQGSEA. The CDR3 is made up of 15 amino acids. The CDR3 DNA sequence: TGCAGCGTTACGAGGACTCTCCAGGCGCACACTGAAGCTTTCTTT. This gives the protein CSVTRTLQAHTEAFF.

V is TRBV7-3 and J is TRBJ2-5; 9 bases are a match to TRBD2. With V trimmed by 4 bases and J by 2 bases, 5 bases remained unmatched. This CDR3 comprises 15 residues. Germline-derived CDR1 and CDR2 are SGHTA and FQGTGA. CDR3 protein: CASSWGTSSQETQYF. In DNA, the CDR3 is TGTGCCAGCAGCTGGGGGACTAGCTCACAAGAGACCCAGTACTTC.

The rearrangement joins TRBV27 to TRBJ2-7; TRBD2 matches 9 bases. Germline V gives CDR1 MNHEY, CDR2 SMNVEV (reference sequence). V lost 7 bases to trimming and J lost 4 bases; unmatched junction nucleotides: 8. This CDR3 is built from 14 residues. The CDR3 DNA reads TGTGCCAGCAAGACAAGTAGCGGGAGTTACGAGCAGTACGTC. It specifies CASKTSSGSYEQYV.

Written as DNA, the CDR3 is TGTGCCAGCAGCACCGAGTGGAATCAGCCCCAGCATTTT. Translation gives CASSTEWNQPQHF. V is TRBV2 and J is TRBJ1-5; D is uncertain. The CDR3 is made up of 13 amino acids. The germline V gene has CDR1 SNHLY and CDR2 FYNNEI. Trimming cost V 6 bases and J 4 bases, with 10 bases left between them.

This chain connects TRBV5-1 to TRBJ1-1; 7 bases agree with TRBD1. V lost 4 bases to trimming and J lost 0 bases; unmatched junction nucleotides: 6. The length of the CDR3 is 15 residues. The germline V gene has CDR1 SGHRS and CDR2 YFSETQ. Here the CDR3 DNA reads TGCGCCAGCAGCAAGGGACAGTTCATGAACACTGAAGCTTTCTTT. Protein product: CASSKGQFMNTEAFF.

The chain has TRBV7-2 and TRBJ2-5, with D perhaps TRBD1 (5 bases). V was shortened by 5 bases and J by 2 bases, with 9 bases between the two germline ends. CDR3 length: 13 amino acids. The germline CDR1 and CDR2 sequences are SGHTA and FQGNSA. The CDR3 region is CASSPRTQETQYF. CDR3 sequence (DNA): TGTGCCAGCAGCCCGCGGACACAAGAGACCCAGTACTTC.

J is TRBJ1-2 and V is TRBV29-1; 12 bases fit TRBD1. Germline V lookup: CDR1 SQVTM, CDR2 ANQGSEA. The CDR3 spans 14 residues. V gave up 6 bases and J gave up 4 bases; unmatched junction bases: 6. CDR3 bases: TGCAGCGTGGGACAGGGGGCCCTCGCCTATGGCTACACCTTC. It encodes CSVGQGALAYGYTF. Supplemented by reference TRBV29-1 and TRBJ1-2, the full variable domain reads SAVISQKPSRDICQRGTSLTIQCQVDSQVTMMFWYRQQPGQSLTLIATANQGSEATYESGFVIDKFPISRPNLTFSTLTVSNMSPEDSSIYLCSVGQGALAYGYTFGSGTRLTVV.

The CDR3 DNA reads TGTGCCAGAAGCCCAAAACCAGGGACTCGACCGCAACATAGCAATCAGCCCCAGCATTTT. Its translation: CARSPKPGTRPQHSNQPQHF. The chain has TRBV7-5 and TRBJ1-5. TRBV7-5 is a pseudogene. The CDR3 has 20 residues.

The chain combines TRBV9 with TRBJ2-3; 8 bases fit TRBD1. Trimming cost V 0 bases and J 5 bases; bases outside gene matches: 8. Germline lookup yields CDR1 SGDLS and CDR2 YYNGEE. This CDR3 contains 16 residues. The CDR3 reads CASSVGPQGAGDTQYF. For the CDR3, the DNA is TGTGCCAGCAGCGTAGGCCCGCAGGGGGCTGGAGATACGCAGTATTTT.

This chain uses TRBV7-2 with TRBJ1-1; a possible D gene is TRBD1 (5 bases). With 2 bases removed from V and 6 bases from J, the gap between germline ends came to 10 bases. CDR1 is SGHTA and CDR2 is FQGNSA in the germline V gene. The CDR3 is 13 residues long. Written as DNA, the CDR3 is TGTGCCAGCAGCTTAAGTGGGGCGGCTGAAGCTTTCTTT. As protein: CASSLSGAAEAFF.

The rearrangement links TRBV27 to TRBJ1-2; D perhaps matches TRBD1 (6 bases). The CDR3 spans 14 residues. Germline CDR1 MNHEY, CDR2 SMNVEV (reference sequence). V lost 2 bases and J 8 bases, leaving 15 bases between the germline ends. CDR3 region: CASSLEQGSNGYTF. The CDR3 DNA follows: TGTGCCAGCAGTTTAGAACAGGGTTCGAACGGCTACACCTTC.

The V gene is TRBV15, the J gene TRBJ2-7, with 14 bases fitting TRBD2. This CDR3 has 12 amino acids. V shed 8 bases and J 6 bases; nucleotides not matched to a gene: 0. Germline V CDR1 and CDR2: LNHNV, YYDKDF (reference sequence). The CDR3 nucleotides are TGTGCCACCGGACTAGCGGGAGGCGAGCAGTACGTC. This encodes CATGLAGGEQYV.

The chain uses TRBV24-1 and TRBJ2-3, with 9 bases that match TRBD2. Trimming removed 5 bases from V and 3 bases from J; junction bases left unmatched: 11. Germline V gene sequence: CDR1 KGHDR, CDR2 SFDVKD. The CDR3 is 17 residues long. The chain's CDR3 is CATSASLGLAKTDTQYF. CDR3 DNA: TGTGCCACCAGTGCAAGCTTGGGACTAGCTAAAACAGATACGCAGTATTTT.

The chain links TRBV2 to TRBJ1-2; perhaps TRBD1 as D (6 bases). Germline assignment: CDR1 SNHLY and CDR2 FYNNEI. V lost 5 bases to trimming and J lost 2 bases, with 12 bases between them. The CDR3 has 14 amino acids. The CDR3 DNA is TGTGCCAGCAGTTTGACAGGCGTAAACTATGGCTACACCTTC. Translation: CASSLTGVNYGYTF.

The rearrangement links TRBV7-3 to TRBJ1-1; no clear D gene. The V gene's germline CDR1 is SGHTA and CDR2 FQGTGA. V was clipped by 2 bases and J by 10 bases, with 14 bases between them. The CDR3 is 13 residues long. For the CDR3, the DNA is TGTGCCAGCAGCTTACGTATGACTGCTCCAGCTTTCTTT. Residues: CASSLRMTAPAFF.

The chain links TRBV23-1 to TRBJ2-3; TRBD2 aligns across 15 bases. TRBV23-1 is reported as an ORF; its role is uncertain. With 3 bases clipped from V and 0 bases from J, the junction kept 13 bases outside the gene matches. The CDR3 has 21 residues. CDR3 in amino acids: CASSHPVTGLAGGSSTDTQYF. The DNA for the CDR3 is TGCGCCAGCAGTCATCCTGTCACGGGACTAGCGGGAGGCTCTAGCACAGATACGCAGTATTTT.

The chain links TRBV4-1 to TRBJ1-4; 7 bases agree with TRBD1. The trim removed 0 bases at V and 7 bases at J, leaving 5 bases unmatched. The CDR3 runs 15 residues. Germline CDR1 reads MGHRA; CDR2 reads YSYEKL. The chain's CDR3 is CASSQDWPGGEKLFF. CDR3 nucleotides: TGCGCCAGCAGCCAAGATTGGCCAGGGGGTGAAAAACTGTTTTTT.

This clone showed up just once. This chain connects TRBV10-3 to TRBJ1-2; D is perhaps TRBD1 (6 bases). Trimming pared 3 bases from V and 6 bases from J, leaving 23 bases between. Germline assignment: CDR1 ENHRY and CDR2 SYGVKD. CDR3 length: 17 residues. The CDR3 sequence: CAISDSNTLGTTNGYTF. CDR3 nucleotide sequence: TGTGCCATCAGTGACTCGAATACTTTGGGGACAACTAATGGCTACACCTTC.

V is TRBV7-3 and J is TRBJ2-3; 13 nucleotides agree with TRBD2. Germline V gene sequence: CDR1 SGHTA, CDR2 FQGTGA. With 5 bases clipped from V and 2 bases from J, the junction kept 4 bases outside the gene matches. The CDR3 covers 16 residues. The chain's CDR3 is CASSPGTSGTTDTQYF. The DNA for the CDR3 is TGTGCCAGCAGCCCCGGGACTAGCGGGACCACAGATACGCAGTATTTT.

This clone was seen only a few times. This chain uses TRBV5-3 with TRBJ2-1; 8 positions match TRBD2. TRBV5-3 counts as an open reading frame of uncertain function. The CDR3 is made up of 19 amino acids. The ends lost 1 base at V and 2 bases at J; junction bases unmatched: 14. CDR3 in DNA: TGTGCCAGAAGCTTGTGGGGGACTAGATCAAACTTAACCTACAATGAGCAGTTCTTC. Its translation: CARSLWGTRSNLTYNEQFF.

The chain uses TRBV2 and TRBJ1-1; D gene uncertain. This CDR3 has 14 residues. Germline CDR1 SNHLY, CDR2 FYNNEI. The V end was cut by 6 bases, the J end by 0 bases, with 11 bases between. The CDR3 nucleotides are TGTGCCAGCAGGACGACAATGATGAACACTGAAGCTTTCTTT. Protein: CASRTTMMNTEAFF.

This clone has a single count. This CDR3 reads CASSSGRFNEKLFF. CDR3 DNA: TGTGCCAGCAGCTCAGGGAGGTTTAATGAAAAACTGTTTTTT. The rearrangement uses TRBV7-9 and TRBJ1-4; tentatively, D is TRBD1 (5 bases). Deletions cut 4 bases from V and 4 bases from J, with 10 bases between. This CDR3 has 14 residues. The germline CDR1 and CDR2 sequences are SEHNR and FQNEAQ (reference sequence).

The chain joins TRBV5-1 to TRBJ1-5; no firm D call. V was cut by 4 bases and J by 6 bases, with 11 bases left in between. Germline CDR1 and CDR2: SGHRS and YFSETQ. This CDR3 spans 13 amino acids. The CDR3 nucleotides are TGCGCCAGCAGCATAGATGGGCGTCAGCCCCAGCATTTT. It specifies CASSIDGRQPQHF.

The chain joins TRBV5-4 to TRBJ2-6; 9 nucleotides align to TRBD1. CDR3 size: 18 residues. Trimming removed 4 bases from V and 1 base from J; junction bases left unmatched: 9. The germline CDR1 and CDR2 sequences are SGHNT and YYREEE (reference sequence). The CDR3 nucleotides read TGTGCCAGCAGCGCGACAGGGGGGATCGTTTCTGGGGCCAACGTCCTGACTTTC. Translated, it gives CASSATGGIVSGANVLTF. Full variable domain (outside the CDR3, taken from reference TRBV5-4 and TRBJ2-6): ETGVTQSPTHLIKTRGQQVTLRCSSQSGHNTVSWYQQALGQGPQFIFQYYREEENGRGNFPPRFSGLQFPNYSSELNVNALELDDSALYLCASSATGGIVSGANVLTFGAGSRLTVL.